This T cell receptor (beta chain) was retrieved from a study of control samples from healthy donors and cancer patients. Some clones are missing from TCRdb's copy, which holds only in-frame ones; the method was immunoSEQ multiplex PCR. The sample has around 75,000 clones, approximately 92% seen once. From germline, CDR1 is MDHEN and CDR2 SYDVKM. J gave up 5 bases and V 4 bases, and 10 bases lay outside the gene matches. The CDR3 extends over 17 amino acids. The chain links TRBV28 to TRBJ2-2, with 10 bases identical to TRBD2. Sequencing was done on a sample of blood. The sequence was obtained from a woman aged 55-69 years in good health. The CDR3 DNA reads TGTGCCAGCAGTTCCCCAGGACTAGCGGATAGTACCGGGGAGCTGTTTTTT. Translation: CASSSPGLADSTGELFF.